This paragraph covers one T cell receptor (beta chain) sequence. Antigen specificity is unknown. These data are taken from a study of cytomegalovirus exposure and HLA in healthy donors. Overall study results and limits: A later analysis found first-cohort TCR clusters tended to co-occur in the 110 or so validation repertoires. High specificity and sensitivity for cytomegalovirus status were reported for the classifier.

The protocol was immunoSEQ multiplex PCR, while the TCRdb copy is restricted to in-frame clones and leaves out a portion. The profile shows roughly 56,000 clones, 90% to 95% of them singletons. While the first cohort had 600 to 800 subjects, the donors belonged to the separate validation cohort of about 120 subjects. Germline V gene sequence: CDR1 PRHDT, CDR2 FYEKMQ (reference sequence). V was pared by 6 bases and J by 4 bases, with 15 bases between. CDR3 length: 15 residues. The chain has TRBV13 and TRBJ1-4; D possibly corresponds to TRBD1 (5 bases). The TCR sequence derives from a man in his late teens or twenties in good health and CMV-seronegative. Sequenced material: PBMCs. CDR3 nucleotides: TGTGCCAGCAGTCGACGGACGGGGGTTAATGAAAAACTGTTTTTT. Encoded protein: CASSRRTGVNEKLFF.